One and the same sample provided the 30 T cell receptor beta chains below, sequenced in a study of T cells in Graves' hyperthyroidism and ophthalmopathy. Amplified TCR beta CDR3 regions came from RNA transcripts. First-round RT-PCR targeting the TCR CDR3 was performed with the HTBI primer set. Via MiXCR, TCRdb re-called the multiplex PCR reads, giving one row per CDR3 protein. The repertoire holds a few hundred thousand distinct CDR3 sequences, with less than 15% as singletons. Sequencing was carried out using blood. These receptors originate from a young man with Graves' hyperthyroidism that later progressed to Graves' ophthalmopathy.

In DNA form, the CDR3 reads TGCAGCGTTGAAGGGGGACAGGGAGGCTACGAGCAGTACTTC. Translation gives CSVEGGQGGYEQYF. The chain carries TRBV29-1 and TRBJ2-7, with 9 bases lining up with TRBD1. V dropped 1 base and J dropped 3; count of bases not matched to a gene: 4. Germline assignment: CDR1 SQVTM and CDR2 ANQGSEA. This CDR3 has 14 residues.

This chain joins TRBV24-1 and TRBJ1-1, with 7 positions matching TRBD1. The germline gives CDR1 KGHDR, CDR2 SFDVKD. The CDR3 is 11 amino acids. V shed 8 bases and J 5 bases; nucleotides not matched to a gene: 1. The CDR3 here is CATTGGTEAFF. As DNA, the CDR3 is TGTGCCACCACAGGGGGAACTGAAGCTTTCTTT.

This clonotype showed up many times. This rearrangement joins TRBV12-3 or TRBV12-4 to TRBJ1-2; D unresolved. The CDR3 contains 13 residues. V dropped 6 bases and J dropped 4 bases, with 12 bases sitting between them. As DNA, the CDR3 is TGTGCCAGCAGCAGAACACCGTTCTATGGCTACACCTTC. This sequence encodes CASSRTPFYGYTF.

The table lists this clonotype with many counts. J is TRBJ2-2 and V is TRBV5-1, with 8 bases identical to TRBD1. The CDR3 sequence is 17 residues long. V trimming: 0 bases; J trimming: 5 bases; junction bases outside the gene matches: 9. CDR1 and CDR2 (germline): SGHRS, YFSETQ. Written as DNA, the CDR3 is TGCGCCAGCAGCTTGGATGGCCAGGGGGCGCGGACCGGGGAGCTGTTTTTT. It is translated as CASSLDGQGARTGELFF.

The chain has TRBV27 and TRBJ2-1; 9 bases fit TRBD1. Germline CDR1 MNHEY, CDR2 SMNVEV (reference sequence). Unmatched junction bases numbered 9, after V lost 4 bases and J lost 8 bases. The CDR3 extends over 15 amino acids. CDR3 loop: CASSSWDRERYEQFF. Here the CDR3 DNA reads TGTGCCAGCAGTTCCTGGGACAGGGAAAGATATGAGCAGTTCTTC.

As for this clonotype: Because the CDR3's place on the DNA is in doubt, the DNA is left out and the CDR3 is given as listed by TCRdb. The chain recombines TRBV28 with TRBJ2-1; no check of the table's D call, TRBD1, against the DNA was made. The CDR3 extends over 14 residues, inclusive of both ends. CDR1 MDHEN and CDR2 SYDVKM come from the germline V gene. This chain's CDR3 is CASSTSGPYNEQFF.

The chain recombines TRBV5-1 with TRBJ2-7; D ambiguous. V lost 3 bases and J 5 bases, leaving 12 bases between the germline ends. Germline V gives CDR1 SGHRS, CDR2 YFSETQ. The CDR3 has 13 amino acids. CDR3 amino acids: CASSYGLGNEQYF. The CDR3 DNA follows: TGCGCCAGCAGCTATGGTTTAGGGAACGAGCAGTACTTC.

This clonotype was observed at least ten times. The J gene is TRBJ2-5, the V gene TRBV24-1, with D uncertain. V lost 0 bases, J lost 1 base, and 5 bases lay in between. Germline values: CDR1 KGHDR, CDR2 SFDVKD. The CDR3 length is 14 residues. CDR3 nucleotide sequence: TGTGCCACCAGTGATTTGGAGGTCCAAGAGACCCAGTACTTC. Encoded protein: CATSDLEVQETQYF.

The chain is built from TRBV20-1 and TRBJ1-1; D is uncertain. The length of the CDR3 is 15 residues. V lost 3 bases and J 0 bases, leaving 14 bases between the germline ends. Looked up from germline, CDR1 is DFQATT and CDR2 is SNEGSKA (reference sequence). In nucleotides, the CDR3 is TGCAGTGCTAGGTCCCCCAGCGGTATGAACACTGAAGCTTTCTTT. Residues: CSARSPSGMNTEAFF.

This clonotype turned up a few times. The chain's CDR3 is CASSLSWWGRTDTQYF. The CDR3 bases are TGTGCCAGCAGCTTATCGTGGTGGGGGCGCACAGATACGCAGTATTTT. This sequence joins TRBV7-8 and TRBJ2-3; D is perhaps TRBD1 (6 bases). Germline V gene sequence: CDR1 SGHVS, CDR2 FQNEAQ. V gave up 2 bases and J gave up 1 base, with 13 bases separating them. This CDR3 comprises 16 residues. The complete variable domain, with remaining parts taken from reference TRBV7-8 and TRBJ2-3, reads GAGVSQSPRYKVAKRGQDVALRCDPISGHVSLFWYQQALGQGPEFLTYFQNEAQLDKSGLPSDRFFAERPEGSVSTLKIQRTQQEDSAVYLCASSLSWWGRTDTQYFGPGTRLTVL.

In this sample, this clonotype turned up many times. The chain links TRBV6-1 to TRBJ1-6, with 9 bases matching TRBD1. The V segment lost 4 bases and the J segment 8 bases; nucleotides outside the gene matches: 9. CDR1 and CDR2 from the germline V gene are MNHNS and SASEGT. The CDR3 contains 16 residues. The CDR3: CASSAASGQGYSPLHF. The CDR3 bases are TGTGCCAGCAGTGCCGCCTCGGGACAGGGCTATTCACCCCTCCACTTT.

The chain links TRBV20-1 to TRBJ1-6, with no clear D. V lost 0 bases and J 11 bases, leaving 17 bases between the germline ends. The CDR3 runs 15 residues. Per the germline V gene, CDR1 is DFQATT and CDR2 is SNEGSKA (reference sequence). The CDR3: CSARDRDGVSAPLHF. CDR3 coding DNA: TGCAGTGCTAGAGATAGAGACGGCGTGTCGGCACCCCTCCACTTT.

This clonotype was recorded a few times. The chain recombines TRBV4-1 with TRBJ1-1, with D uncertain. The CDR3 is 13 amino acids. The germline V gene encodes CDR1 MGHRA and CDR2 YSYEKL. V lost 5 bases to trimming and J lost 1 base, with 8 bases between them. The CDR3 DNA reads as TGCGCCAGCAGCTGGGCCCCGAACACTGAAGCTTTCTTT. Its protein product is CASSWAPNTEAFF.

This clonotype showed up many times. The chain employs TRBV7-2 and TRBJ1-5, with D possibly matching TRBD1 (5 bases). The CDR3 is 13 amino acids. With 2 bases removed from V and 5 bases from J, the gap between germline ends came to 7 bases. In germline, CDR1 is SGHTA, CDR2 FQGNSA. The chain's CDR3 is CASSLNRYQPQHF. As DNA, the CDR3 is TGTGCCAGCAGCTTAAACAGGTATCAGCCCCAGCATTTT. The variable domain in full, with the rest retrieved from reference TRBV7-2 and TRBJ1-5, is GAGVSQSPSNKVTEKGKDVELRCDPISGHTALYWYRQSLGQGLEFLIYFQGNSAPDKSGLPSDRFSAERTGGSVSTLTIQRTQQEDSAVYLCASSLNRYQPQHFGDGTRLSIL.

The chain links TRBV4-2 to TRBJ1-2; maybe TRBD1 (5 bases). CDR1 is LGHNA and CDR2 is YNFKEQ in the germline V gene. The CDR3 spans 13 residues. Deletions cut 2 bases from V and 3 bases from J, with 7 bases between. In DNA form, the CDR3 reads TGTGCCAGCAGCCAAACCAGGGACTATGGCTACACCTTC. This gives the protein CASSQTRDYGYTF.

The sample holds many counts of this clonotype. CDR3 DNA: TGTGCCAGCAGTCCCCGAAGAGATAGCAATCAGCCCCAGCATTTT. It specifies CASSPRRDSNQPQHF. The V and J genes are TRBV6-1 and TRBJ1-5, with D unclear. The CDR3 runs 15 residues. Germline CDR1 is MNHNS and CDR2 is SASEGT. The germline V and J ends were trimmed by 5 bases and 0 bases, with 11 bases remaining between them.

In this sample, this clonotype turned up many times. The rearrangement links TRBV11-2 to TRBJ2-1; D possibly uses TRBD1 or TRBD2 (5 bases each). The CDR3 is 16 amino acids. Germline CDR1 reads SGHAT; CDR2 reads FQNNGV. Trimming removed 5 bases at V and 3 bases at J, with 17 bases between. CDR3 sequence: CASSRNRDLHYNEQFF. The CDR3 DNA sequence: TGTGCCAGCAGCCGGAACCGGGACCTACACTACAATGAGCAGTTCTTC.

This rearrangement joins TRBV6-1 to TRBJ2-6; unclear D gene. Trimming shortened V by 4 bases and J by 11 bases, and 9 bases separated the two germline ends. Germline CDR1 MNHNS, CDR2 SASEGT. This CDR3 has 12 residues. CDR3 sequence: CASSVRVDVLTF. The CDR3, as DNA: TGTGCCAGCAGTGTCCGAGTAGACGTCCTGACTTTC.

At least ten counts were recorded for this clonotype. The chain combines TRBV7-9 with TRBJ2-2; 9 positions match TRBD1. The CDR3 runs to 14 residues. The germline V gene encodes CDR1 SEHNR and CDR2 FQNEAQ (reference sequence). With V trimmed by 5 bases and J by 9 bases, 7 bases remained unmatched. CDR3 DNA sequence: TGTGCCAGCAGCGAGGGACAGGGTCGGCGGGAGCTGTTTTTT. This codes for CASSEGQGRRELFF. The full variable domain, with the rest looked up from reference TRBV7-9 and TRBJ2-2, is DTGVSQNPRHKITKRGQNVTFRCDPISEHNRLYWYRQTLGQGPEFLTYFQNEAQLEKSRLLSDRFSAERPKGSFSTLEIQRTEQGDSAMYLCASSEGQGRRELFFGEGSRLTVL.

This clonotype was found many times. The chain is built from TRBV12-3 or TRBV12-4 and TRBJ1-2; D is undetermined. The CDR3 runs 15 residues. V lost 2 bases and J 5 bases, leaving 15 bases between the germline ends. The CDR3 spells CASSLYSAAAYGYTF. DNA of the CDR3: TGTGCCAGCAGTTTATATTCGGCGGCAGCATATGGCTACACCTTC.

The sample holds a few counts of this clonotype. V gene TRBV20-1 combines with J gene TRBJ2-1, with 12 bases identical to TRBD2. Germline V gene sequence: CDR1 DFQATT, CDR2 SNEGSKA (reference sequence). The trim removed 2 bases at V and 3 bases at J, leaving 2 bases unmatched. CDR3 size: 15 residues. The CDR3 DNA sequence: TGCAGTGCTAGACGACTAGCGGGGGACTACAATGAGCAGTTCTTC. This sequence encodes CSARRLAGDYNEQFF.

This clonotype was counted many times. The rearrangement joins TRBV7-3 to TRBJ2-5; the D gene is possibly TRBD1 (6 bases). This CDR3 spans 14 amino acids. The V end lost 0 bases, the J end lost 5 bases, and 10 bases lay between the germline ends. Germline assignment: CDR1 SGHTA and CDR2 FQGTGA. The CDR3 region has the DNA TGTGCCAGCAGCTTAACTGCAGGGGTGGAGACCCAGTACTTC. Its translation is CASSLTAGVETQYF.

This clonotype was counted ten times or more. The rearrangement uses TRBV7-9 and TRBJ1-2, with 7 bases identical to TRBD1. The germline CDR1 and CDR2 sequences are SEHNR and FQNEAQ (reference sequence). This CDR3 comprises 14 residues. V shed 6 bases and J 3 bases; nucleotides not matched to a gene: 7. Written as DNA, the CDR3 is TGTGCCAGCAGTTATACCACAGGGGACTATGGCTACACCTTC. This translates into CASSYTTGDYGYTF.

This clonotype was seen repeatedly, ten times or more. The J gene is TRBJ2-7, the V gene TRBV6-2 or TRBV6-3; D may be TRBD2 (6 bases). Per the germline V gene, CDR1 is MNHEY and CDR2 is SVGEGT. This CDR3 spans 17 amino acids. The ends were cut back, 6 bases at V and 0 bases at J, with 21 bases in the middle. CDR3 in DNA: TGTGCCAGCAGGGGGGGTTCTACCTCACCCTTCTCCTACGAGCAGTACTTC. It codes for CASRGGSTSPFSYEQYF.

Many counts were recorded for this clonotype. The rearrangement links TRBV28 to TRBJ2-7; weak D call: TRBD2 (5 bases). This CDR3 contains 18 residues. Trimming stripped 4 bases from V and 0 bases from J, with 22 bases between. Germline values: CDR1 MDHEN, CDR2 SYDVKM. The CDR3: CASSSRSLDFTSSYEQYF. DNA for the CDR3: TGTGCCAGCAGTTCCCGATCTTTAGACTTCACTAGCTCCTACGAGCAGTACTTC. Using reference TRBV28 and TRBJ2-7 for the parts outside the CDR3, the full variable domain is DVKVTQSSRYLVKRTGEKVFLECVQDMDHENMFWYRQDPGLGLRLIYFSYDVKMKEKGDIPEGYSVSREKKERFSLILESASTNQTSMYLCASSSRSLDFTSSYEQYFGPGTRLTVT.

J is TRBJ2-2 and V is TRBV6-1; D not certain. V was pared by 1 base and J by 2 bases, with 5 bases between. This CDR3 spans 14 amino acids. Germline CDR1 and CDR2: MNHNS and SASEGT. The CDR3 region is CASSEDTNTGELFF. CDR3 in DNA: TGTGCCAGCAGTGAAGACACCAACACCGGGGAGCTGTTTTTT.

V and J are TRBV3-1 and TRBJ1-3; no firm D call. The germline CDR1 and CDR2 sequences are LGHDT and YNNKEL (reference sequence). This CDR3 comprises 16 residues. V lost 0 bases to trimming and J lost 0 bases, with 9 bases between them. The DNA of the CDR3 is TGTGCCAGCAGCCAAGATTTGGCCCCCTCTGGAAACACCATATATTTT. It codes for CASSQDLAPSGNTIYF. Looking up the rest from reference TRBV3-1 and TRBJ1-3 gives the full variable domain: DTAVSQTPKYLVTQMGNDKSIKCEQNLGHDTMYWYKQDSKKFLKIMFSYNNKELIINETVPNRFSPKSPDKAHLNLHINSLELGDSAVYFCASSQDLAPSGNTIYFGEGSWLTVV.

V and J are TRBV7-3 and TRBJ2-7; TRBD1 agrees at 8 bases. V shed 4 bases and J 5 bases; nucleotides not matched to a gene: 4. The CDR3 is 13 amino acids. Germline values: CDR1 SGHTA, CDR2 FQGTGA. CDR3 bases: TGTGCCAGCAGCTCAGGGGGCTCGGACGAGCAGTACTTC. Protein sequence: CASSSGGSDEQYF.

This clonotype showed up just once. The CDR3 DNA follows: TGTGCCAGCAGCCAAGATGGAACAGGGGACTCTGGGGCCAACGTCCTGACTTTC. As protein: CASSQDGTGDSGANVLTF. V and J are TRBV3-1 and TRBJ2-6; TRBD1 matches 7 bases. CDR3 size: 18 residues. Germline V lookup: CDR1 LGHDT, CDR2 YNNKEL (reference sequence). Trimming removed 0 bases from V and 0 bases from J; junction bases left unmatched: 5.

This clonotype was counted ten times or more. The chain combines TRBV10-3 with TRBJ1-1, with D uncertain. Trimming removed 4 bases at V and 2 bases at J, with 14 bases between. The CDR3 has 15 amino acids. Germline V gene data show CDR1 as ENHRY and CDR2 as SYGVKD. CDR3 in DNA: TGTGCCATCAGTGGACTTGCGGGCAGTAACACTGAAGCTTTCTTT. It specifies CAISGLAGSNTEAFF.